A selection of T cell receptor beta chains follows, all from one sample in a study of blood T cell repertoires in COVID-19. TCRdb's table, derived via immunoSEQ multiplex PCR, lists solely in-frame clones and lacks some. The data contain some 160,000 clones, less than 80% of them singletons. The sequenced sample consisted of PBMCs or T cells enriched from blood (not recorded which). The receptors were sampled from a woman in her 70s in a cohort exposed to, infected with or recovered from COVID-19 (not recorded which). Each CDR3 is given with its conserved first and last residue. D genes are given only for firm matches. Part of the rows lack a size; the others show once, few, many or a class for expanded clones.

>TRBJ1-5|.|.|TRBV7-2
CASSQGGPQPQHF
TGTGCCAGCAGTCAAGGAGGCCCTCAGCCCCAGCATTTT
>TRBJ2-1|.|.|TRBV7-6
CASSTRDNRQFF
TGTGCCAGCAGCACACGGGACAATAGGCAGTTCTTC
>TRBJ2-5|.|.|TRBV5-6
CASSFGAGETQYF
TGTGCCAGCAGCTTTGGGGCAGGAGAGACCCAGTACTTC
>TRBJ2-3|.|.|TRBV6-2/TRBV6-3
CASSFTGLTQYF
TGTGCCAGCAGTTTTACGGGACTTACGCAGTATTTT
>TRBJ2-1|.|TRBD2|TRBV12-5
CASGPFSGSSYNEQFF
TGTGCTAGTGGTCCCTTCAGCGGGAGTAGTTACAATGAGCAGTTCTTC
>TRBJ2-5|few|.|TRBV29-1
CSVGVTTETQYF
TGCAGCGTTGGGGTGACAACGGAGACCCAGTACTTC
>TRBJ1-2|few|.|TRBV28
CASSSFYGYTF
TGTGCCAGCAGTTCCTTCTATGGCTACACCTTC
>TRBJ2-1|.|TRBD1|TRBV12-5
CASGSGTGLYNEQFF
TGTGCTAGTGGTTCGGGGACAGGGCTCTACAATGAGCAGTTCTTC
>TRBJ2-5|.|.|TRBV18
CASSPPMAQETQYF
TGTGCCAGCTCACCACCTATGGCACAAGAGACCCAGTACTTC
>TRBJ1-6|.|TRBD1|TRBV28
CASCTGQKDNSPLHF
TGTGCCAGCTGCACGGGACAGAAAGATAATTCACCCCTCCACTTT
>TRBJ2-5|.|.|TRBV28
CASSLGVPIETQYF
TGTGCCAGCAGTTTAGGAGTTCCTATTGAGACCCAGTACTTC
>TRBJ2-1|.|TRBD2|TRBV6-5
CASSSGTSGGNEQFF
TGTGCCAGCAGCTCAGGGACTAGCGGGGGCAATGAGCAGTTCTTC
>TRBJ1-1|.|.|TRBV12-3/TRBV12-4
CASSLSGREEAFF
TGTGCCAGCAGTTTGTCGGGAAGGGAAGAAGCTTTCTTT
>TRBJ2-1|.|TRBD2|TRBV19
CASSRLAGGLTYNEQFF
TGTGCCAGTAGTCGGCTAGCGGGAGGGCTAACCTACAATGAGCAGTTCTTC
>TRBJ2-3|once|.|TRBV3-1/TRBV3-2
CASSQGGASTDTQYF
TGTGCCAGCAGCCAAGGCGGGGCGAGCACAGATACGCAGTATTTT
>TRBJ1-1|.|TRBD1|TRBV6-5
CASRPIRDRRTEAFF
TGTGCCAGCAGGCCAATCCGGGACAGAAGGACTGAAGCTTTCTTT
>TRBJ2-7|.|.|TRBV14
CASSQVHYEQYF
TGTGCCAGCAGCCAAGTCCACTACGAGCAGTACTTC
>TRBJ2-1|.|.|TRBV27
CASSLESKQFF
TGTGCCAGCAGTTTAGAGTCCAAGCAGTTCTTC
>TRBJ1-5|few|.|TRBV18
CASSPDIRNQPQHF
TGTGCCAGCTCACCGGACATCCGCAATCAGCCCCAGCATTTT
>TRBJ2-4|.|.|TRBV4-3
CASSQYNKNIQYF
TGCGCCAGCAGCCAATACAACAAAAACATTCAGTACTTC
>TRBJ2-1|.|TRBD2|TRBV27
CASSFRGTTYNEQFF
TGTGCCAGCAGTTTCCGCGGGACTACCTACAATGAGCAGTTCTTC
>TRBJ2-2|.|TRBD2|TRBV19
CASSIRLAGGTGELFF
TGTGCCAGTAGTATCCGACTAGCGGGAGGGACCGGGGAGCTGTTTTTT
>TRBJ2-7|.|TRBD1|TRBV5-1
CASSLGTAAAYEQYF
TGCGCCAGCAGCTTAGGGACAGCCGCTGCCTACGAGCAGTACTTC
>TRBJ2-1|.|TRBD2|TRBV29-1
CSVDLPTGGRAYNEQFF
TGCAGCGTTGACCTTCCGACTGGCGGGAGGGCCTACAATGAGCAGTTCTTC
>TRBJ2-4|once|.|TRBV4-2
CASSQGITGEYIQYF
TGTGCCAGCAGCCAAGGGATTACAGGAGAGTACATTCAGTACTTC
>TRBJ1-1|.|.|TRBV11-3
CASSFQGSMNTEAFF
TGTGCCAGCAGCTTTCAGGGATCTATGAACACTGAAGCTTTCTTT
>TRBJ2-6|few|.|TRBV2
CASTVGLSGANVLTF
TGTGCCAGCACGGTTGGGCTATCTGGGGCCAACGTCCTGACTTTC
>TRBJ2-1|.|.|TRBV4-2
CASSQASGVYNEQFF
TGTGCCAGCAGCCAAGCAAGCGGAGTCTACAATGAGCAGTTCTTC
>TRBJ1-3|.|TRBD1|TRBV5-4
CASSISQGTGNTIYF
TGTGCCAGCAGCATATCACAGGGGACTGGAAACACCATATATTTT
>TRBJ1-1|.|.|TRBV5-6
CASILFGAVHFTEAFF
TGTGCCAGCATCCTTTTTGGGGCAGTTCATTTCACTGAAGCTTTCTTT
>TRBJ2-5|.|TRBD1|TRBV11-1
CASSEQGQGPETQYF
TGTGCCAGCAGCGAGCAGGGACAGGGCCCAGAGACCCAGTACTTC
>TRBJ2-7|.|.|TRBV4-1
CASSQAPRAYEQYF
TGCGCCAGCAGCCAAGCTCCTAGAGCCTACGAGCAGTACTTC
>TRBJ1-5|.|.|TRBV7-8
CASSLDRVSGPQHF
TGTGCCAGCAGCTTAGACAGGGTTTCGGGACCCCAGCATTTT
>TRBJ1-6|.|TRBD1|TRBV19
CASSKGQGESPLHF
TGTGCCAGTAGTAAGGGACAGGGCGAGTCACCCCTCCACTTT
>TRBJ1-1|.|.|TRBV6-5
CASGPTGRDTEAFF
TGTGCCAGCGGCCCCACGGGGAGGGACACTGAAGCTTTCTTT
>TRBJ2-2|.|.|TRBV6-2/TRBV6-3
CASSYRTGELFF
TGTGCCAGCAGTTATCGCACCGGGGAGCTGTTTTTT
>TRBJ2-5|few|.|TRBV18
CASSLSDRHQETQYF
TGTGCCAGCTCACTTTCTGACAGGCACCAAGAGACCCAGTACTTC
>TRBJ1-1|.|TRBD1|TRBV5-4
CASSRNRGDTEAFF
TGTGCCAGCAGTCGGAACAGGGGAGACACTGAAGCTTTCTTT
>TRBJ2-1|once|.|TRBV7-2
CASSSFMGLSGEQFF
TGTGCCAGCAGCTCCTTTATGGGACTTTCGGGTGAGCAGTTCTTC
>TRBJ2-5|.|.|TRBV6-1
CASSEARSSGETQYF
TGTGCCAGCAGTGAAGCGAGGAGCTCAGGGGAGACCCAGTACTTC
>TRBJ2-3|.|TRBD1|TRBV7-2
CASSYQPRGTGSDTQYF
TGTGCCAGCAGCTACCAACCGCGGGGGACAGGGTCTGATACGCAGTATTTT
>TRBJ2-5|.|TRBD2|TRBV2
CASSPGGTQYF
TGTGCCAGCAGCCCGGGGGGGACCCAGTACTTC
>TRBJ1-2|.|.|TRBV30
CAWSVHRARYGYTF
TGTGCCTGGAGTGTACACAGGGCAAGATATGGCTACACCTTC
>TRBJ1-6|.|TRBD1|TRBV7-2
CASSLAGTVANTHSPLHF
TGTGCCAGCAGCTTAGCTGGGACAGTCGCGAATACCCATTCACCCCTCCACTTT